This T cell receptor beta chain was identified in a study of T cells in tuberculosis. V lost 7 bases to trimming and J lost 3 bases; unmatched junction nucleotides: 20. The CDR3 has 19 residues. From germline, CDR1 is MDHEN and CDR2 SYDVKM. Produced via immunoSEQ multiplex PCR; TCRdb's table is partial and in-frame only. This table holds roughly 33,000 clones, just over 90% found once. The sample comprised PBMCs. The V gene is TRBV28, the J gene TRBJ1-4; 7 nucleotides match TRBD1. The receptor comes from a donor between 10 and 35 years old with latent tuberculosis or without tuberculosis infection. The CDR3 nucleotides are TGTGCCAGCATGGTATTCCCGACAGGGCCTGAGTTACCTAATGAAAAACTGTTTTTT. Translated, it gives CASMVFPTGPELPNEKLFF.